In this sample, the clone carrying this T cell receptor beta chain turned up a few times. The germline CDR1 and CDR2 sequences are SGHRS and YFSETQ. The CDR3 spans 15 residues. V was shortened by 4 bases and J by 1 base, with 11 bases between the two germline ends. This record comes from a study of blood T cell repertoires in COVID-19. Turning to the study itself: Acute and convalescent COVID-19 samples came from the United States, Italy and Spain. T cells, B-cell-depleted T cells, or PBMCs supplied cDNA or gDNA.

Original methodology: Counts of nucleated cells, estimated from reference gene primer amplification, were obtained. Some clones are missing from TCRdb's copy, which holds only in-frame ones; the method was immunoSEQ multiplex PCR. For V, J and clone size, that table is used; D and trimming come from the DNA. This sample has more than 85,000 clones, with 85% to 95% found just once. The chain couples TRBV5-1 to TRBJ2-2, with D tentatively TRBD1 (6 bases). The sample taken for sequencing was peripheral blood. This receptor was identified in a man in his sixties with acute or convalescent COVID-19. CDR3 protein: CASSLLTGNTGELFF. CDR3 coding DNA: TGCGCCAGCAGCCTGTTGACAGGGAACACCGGGGAGCTGTTTTTT.